These T cell receptor beta chains were read from a single sample in a study of T cell changes during pregnancy in multiple sclerosis. Using immunoSEQ multiplex PCR, the repertoire was profiled, and TCRdb retains in-frame clones only, with some absent. Among under 45,000 clones, approximately 91% were seen once, and the ten largest hold under 5%. This material consisted of CD8+ T cells from peripheral blood mononuclear cells, taken in the first trimester of pregnancy. The receptor set was obtained from a female donor with multiple sclerosis, enrolled in a pregnancy study. CDR3s include the opening cysteine and the closing phenylalanine or tryptophan. D genes are given only for firm matches. The size field is filled for only some rows; it gives once, few, many or a size class.

v_call: TRBV9; d_call: NA; clone_size: NA; j_call: TRBJ2-7; cdr3_length: 12; cdr3_nt: TGTGCCAGCAGCGTCGGAGGGAGGGAGCAGTACTTC; cdr3_aa: CASSVGGREQYF
v_call: TRBV6-6; d_call: NA; clone_size: once; j_call: TRBJ2-7; cdr3_length: 12; cdr3_nt: TGTGCCAGCTTAGGGACTTCCTACGAGCAGTACTTC; cdr3_aa: CASLGTSYEQYF
v_call: TRBV6-5; d_call: NA; clone_size: NA; j_call: TRBJ1-4; cdr3_length: 16; cdr3_nt: TGTGCCAGCAGTTACTCGATGCAGGGTGTCGATGAAAAACTGTTTTTT; cdr3_aa: CASSYSMQGVDEKLFF
v_call: TRBV4-3; d_call: NA; clone_size: NA; j_call: TRBJ1-4; cdr3_length: 15; cdr3_nt: TGCGCCAGCAGCCAAGCATTGGCCCAAAATGAAAAACTGTTTTTT; cdr3_aa: CASSQALAQNEKLFF
v_call: TRBV27; d_call: TRBD1; clone_size: NA; j_call: TRBJ1-5; cdr3_length: 16; cdr3_nt: TGTGCCAGCAGTCCCTTGGACAGGGGAGGTAATCAGCCCCAGCATTTT; cdr3_aa: CASSPLDRGGNQPQHF
v_call: TRBV2; d_call: TRBD1; clone_size: NA; j_call: TRBJ1-5; cdr3_length: 12; cdr3_nt: TGTGCCAGCGACACAGGGGCTCAGCCCCAGCATTTT; cdr3_aa: CASDTGAQPQHF
v_call: TRBV18; d_call: TRBD1; clone_size: NA; j_call: TRBJ2-7; cdr3_length: 15; cdr3_nt: TGTGCCAGCTCACCACCCGGACAGGTGGTGGCCGAGCAGTACTTC; cdr3_aa: CASSPPGQVVAEQYF
v_call: TRBV4-2; d_call: NA; clone_size: NA; j_call: TRBJ2-1; cdr3_length: 15; cdr3_nt: TGTGCCAGCAGCAGGCCGAGTGGGCCAGGCAATGAGCAGTTCTTC; cdr3_aa: CASSRPSGPGNEQFF
v_call: TRBV27; d_call: NA; clone_size: NA; j_call: TRBJ2-7; cdr3_length: 13; cdr3_nt: TGTGCCAGCAGTTTCGGGACACTGGGGGAGCAGTACTTC; cdr3_aa: CASSFGTLGEQYF
v_call: TRBV4-3; d_call: NA; clone_size: NA; j_call: TRBJ1-5; cdr3_length: 15; cdr3_nt: TGCGCCAGCAGCCAAGAATGGGGGGGTAATCAGCCCCAGCATTTT; cdr3_aa: CASSQEWGGNQPQHF
v_call: TRBV19; d_call: TRBD1; clone_size: NA; j_call: TRBJ1-2; cdr3_length: 14; cdr3_nt: TGTGCCAGTGTTACAGGGGGCTCTTCATATGGCTACACCTTC; cdr3_aa: CASVTGGSSYGYTF
v_call: TRBV9; d_call: NA; clone_size: NA; j_call: TRBJ1-2; cdr3_length: 14; cdr3_nt: TGTGCCAGCAGCATGGACAGCCTTAACTATGGCTACACCTTC; cdr3_aa: CASSMDSLNYGYTF
v_call: TRBV9; d_call: NA; clone_size: once; j_call: TRBJ2-2; cdr3_length: 13; cdr3_nt: TGTGCCAGCAGCTTCCTACAGGGCGGGGAGCTGTTTTTT; cdr3_aa: CASSFLQGGELFF
v_call: TRBV5-4; d_call: TRBD2; clone_size: NA; j_call: TRBJ2-1; cdr3_length: 15; cdr3_nt: TGTGCCAGCAGTCAAGGACTAGCGGGGAACAATGAGCAGTTCTTC; cdr3_aa: CASSQGLAGNNEQFF
v_call: TRBV7-9; d_call: TRBD1; clone_size: NA; j_call: TRBJ2-5; cdr3_length: 14; cdr3_nt: TGTGCCAGCGGGACAGGGCGCGACCAAGAGACCCAGTACTTC; cdr3_aa: CASGTGRDQETQYF
v_call: TRBV9; d_call: TRBD2; clone_size: NA; j_call: TRBJ2-3; cdr3_length: 16; cdr3_nt: TGTGCCAGCAGCGAGTTAGCGGGGGGGCCGGCAGATACGCAGTATTTT; cdr3_aa: CASSELAGGPADTQYF
v_call: TRBV28; d_call: NA; clone_size: NA; j_call: TRBJ2-7; cdr3_length: 11; cdr3_nt: TGTGCCAGCAGGCGGGACTACGAGCAGTACTTC; cdr3_aa: CASRRDYEQYF
v_call: TRBV7-6; d_call: NA; clone_size: NA; j_call: TRBJ2-5; cdr3_length: 15; cdr3_nt: TGTGCCAGCAGCGAAAGCGCTGGGACTGGGGAGACCCAGTACTTC; cdr3_aa: CASSESAGTGETQYF
v_call: TRBV6-5; d_call: NA; clone_size: NA; j_call: TRBJ1-1; cdr3_length: 14; cdr3_nt: TGTGCCAGCAGTTACGGGGCCTTGAACACTGAAGCTTTCTTT; cdr3_aa: CASSYGALNTEAFF
v_call: TRBV12-5; d_call: TRBD1; clone_size: NA; j_call: TRBJ1-2; cdr3_length: 17; cdr3_nt: TGTGCTAGTGGTTTGCCACGAGAGGGGACAGGATCCTATGGCTACACCTTC; cdr3_aa: CASGLPREGTGSYGYTF
v_call: TRBV6-4; d_call: NA; clone_size: NA; j_call: TRBJ2-7; cdr3_length: 13; cdr3_nt: TGTGCCATCAGTGGACAACGGAACTACGAGCAGTACTTC; cdr3_aa: CAISGQRNYEQYF
v_call: TRBV7-6; d_call: TRBD1; clone_size: NA; j_call: TRBJ1-2; cdr3_length: 14; cdr3_nt: TGTGCCAGCAGCTCGAGACAGGGGAACTATGGCTACACCTTC; cdr3_aa: CASSSRQGNYGYTF
v_call: TRBV9; d_call: NA; clone_size: NA; j_call: TRBJ2-1; cdr3_length: 15; cdr3_nt: TGTGCCAGCAGCTCCCAGCTCGGGGGAAATCATGAGCAGTTCTTC; cdr3_aa: CASSSQLGGNHEQFF
v_call: TRBV19; d_call: TRBD1; clone_size: NA; j_call: TRBJ1-4; cdr3_length: 16; cdr3_nt: TGTGCCAGTAGTATCCCCGACAGGGGCCAGAATGAAAAACTGTTTTTT; cdr3_aa: CASSIPDRGQNEKLFF
v_call: TRBV7-2; d_call: NA; clone_size: NA; j_call: TRBJ2-1; cdr3_length: 13; cdr3_nt: TGTGCCAGCAGCCCTCACGAAGTGAGTGAGCAGTTCTTC; cdr3_aa: CASSPHEVSEQFF
v_call: TRBV27; d_call: NA; clone_size: NA; j_call: TRBJ2-5; cdr3_length: 14; cdr3_nt: TGTGCCAGCAGTTTATACAGGTTTGGGGAGGCCCAGTACTTC; cdr3_aa: CASSLYRFGEAQYF
v_call: TRBV19; d_call: NA; clone_size: NA; j_call: TRBJ1-2; cdr3_length: 17; cdr3_nt: TGTGCCAGTAGTCCCTCCCTGGGGCCGGGGGACTCCCATGGCTACACCTTC; cdr3_aa: CASSPSLGPGDSHGYTF
v_call: TRBV4-3; d_call: NA; clone_size: NA; j_call: TRBJ2-7; cdr3_length: 13; cdr3_nt: TGCGCCAGCAGCCCCCGCCCGGTGGACGAGCAGTACTTC; cdr3_aa: CASSPRPVDEQYF
v_call: TRBV27; d_call: NA; clone_size: NA; j_call: TRBJ1-1; cdr3_length: 11; cdr3_nt: TGTGCCAGCGTCATGAACACTGAAGCTTTCTTT; cdr3_aa: CASVMNTEAFF
v_call: TRBV12-2; d_call: NA; clone_size: NA; j_call: TRBJ2-2; cdr3_length: 19; cdr3_nt: TGTGCAAGTCGCCTGACTAGCGGGGGGCCAAAGTCGAACACCGGGGAGCTGTTTTTT; cdr3_aa: CASRLTSGGPKSNTGELFF
v_call: TRBV27; d_call: NA; clone_size: NA; j_call: TRBJ1-2; cdr3_length: 14; cdr3_nt: TGTGCCAGCAGTTTAGGGGCTGGCGGGGTGGGCTACACCTTC; cdr3_aa: CASSLGAGGVGYTF
v_call: TRBV2; d_call: NA; clone_size: NA; j_call: TRBJ1-5; cdr3_length: 15; cdr3_nt: TGTGCCAGCAGTACCTTCGGGGACACCAATCAGCCCCAGCATTTT; cdr3_aa: CASSTFGDTNQPQHF
v_call: TRBV4-1; d_call: NA; clone_size: NA; j_call: TRBJ1-2; cdr3_length: 13; cdr3_nt: TGCGCCAGCAGCTTAGCCGGCTGGGATGGCTACACCTTC; cdr3_aa: CASSLAGWDGYTF
v_call: TRBV4-1; d_call: NA; clone_size: NA; j_call: TRBJ2-7; cdr3_length: 13; cdr3_nt: TGCGCCAGCAGGGGTTCGGGGTCCTACGAGCAGTACTTC; cdr3_aa: CASRGSGSYEQYF
v_call: TRBV27; d_call: NA; clone_size: NA; j_call: TRBJ1-1; cdr3_length: 14; cdr3_nt: TGTGCCAGCAAAGCGGGAAACATGAACACTGAAGCTTTCTTT; cdr3_aa: CASKAGNMNTEAFF
v_call: TRBV7-3; d_call: TRBD2; clone_size: NA; j_call: TRBJ2-1; cdr3_length: 17; cdr3_nt: TGTGCCAGCAGCTTAATGGCGGGGGGGCCGTTGAGGAATGAGCAGTTCTTC; cdr3_aa: CASSLMAGGPLRNEQFF
v_call: TRBV10-3; d_call: TRBD1; clone_size: NA; j_call: TRBJ1-2; cdr3_length: 17; cdr3_nt: TGTGCCATCAGTGAGTCTGGAGGGACAGGGGGAGGCTATGGCTACACCTTC; cdr3_aa: CAISESGGTGGGYGYTF
v_call: TRBV19; d_call: NA; clone_size: NA; j_call: TRBJ1-1; cdr3_length: 15; cdr3_nt: TGTGCCAGTAGTATAGATGGACAGATAAACACTGAAGCTTTCTTT; cdr3_aa: CASSIDGQINTEAFF
v_call: TRBV7-3; d_call: TRBD1; clone_size: NA; j_call: TRBJ2-7; cdr3_length: 13; cdr3_nt: TGTGCCAGCAGCGGCCGGGACAGCTACGAGCAGTACTTC; cdr3_aa: CASSGRDSYEQYF
v_call: TRBV4-2; d_call: NA; clone_size: NA; j_call: TRBJ1-2; cdr3_length: 17; cdr3_nt: TGTGCCAGCAGCCAAGATCTTGAAACAGGGTGGGACTATGGCTACACCTTC; cdr3_aa: CASSQDLETGWDYGYTF
v_call: TRBV7-2; d_call: TRBD2; clone_size: NA; j_call: TRBJ2-3; cdr3_length: 19; cdr3_nt: TGTGCCAGCAGCTTACGGACTAGCGGGGGGGTGCGGGGCACAGATACGCAGTATTTT; cdr3_aa: CASSLRTSGGVRGTDTQYF
v_call: TRBV7-7; d_call: NA; clone_size: NA; j_call: TRBJ2-7; cdr3_length: 13; cdr3_nt: TGTGCTAGCAGCTTAGCAGTGGGCCACGAGCAGTACTTC; cdr3_aa: CASSLAVGHEQYF
v_call: TRBV7-3; d_call: TRBD2; clone_size: NA; j_call: TRBJ2-1; cdr3_length: 16; cdr3_nt: TGTGCCAGCAGCTTAAACCTAGCGGGGCAATTTAATGAGCAGTTCTTC; cdr3_aa: CASSLNLAGQFNEQFF
v_call: TRBV6-4; d_call: NA; clone_size: NA; j_call: TRBJ1-2; cdr3_length: 14; cdr3_nt: TGTGCCAGCAGTGACTCGGATGGGGGCGTCGGCTACACCTTC; cdr3_aa: CASSDSDGGVGYTF
v_call: TRBV19; d_call: NA; clone_size: NA; j_call: TRBJ1-1; cdr3_length: 11; cdr3_nt: TGTGCCAGTAGGCGGGGCACTGAAGCTTTCTTT; cdr3_aa: CASRRGTEAFF
v_call: TRBV27; d_call: NA; clone_size: NA; j_call: TRBJ2-1; cdr3_length: 13; cdr3_nt: TGTGCCAGCACCATCAAGCCCTACAATGAGCAGTTCTTC; cdr3_aa: CASTIKPYNEQFF
v_call: TRBV5-4; d_call: TRBD2; clone_size: NA; j_call: TRBJ2-7; cdr3_length: 16; cdr3_nt: TGTGCCAGCAGTCCCTTTGGGAGCGGGGGGGCCTACGAGCAGTACTTC; cdr3_aa: CASSPFGSGGAYEQYF
v_call: TRBV7-2; d_call: TRBD1; clone_size: NA; j_call: TRBJ1-5; cdr3_length: 17; cdr3_nt: TGTGCCAGCAGTTTCTCCGGGACAGGGGGCGCAGGTCAGCCCCAGCATTTT; cdr3_aa: CASSFSGTGGAGQPQHF
v_call: TRBV6-5; d_call: NA; clone_size: NA; j_call: TRBJ1-2; cdr3_length: 14; cdr3_nt: TGTGCCAGCAGTTACTCCCGACACCTTTATGGCTACACCTTC; cdr3_aa: CASSYSRHLYGYTF
v_call: TRBV9; d_call: TRBD1; clone_size: NA; j_call: TRBJ2-7; cdr3_length: 16; cdr3_nt: TGTGCCAGCAGCGCTGAACCGGGACAGATCTCCTACGAGCAGTACTTC; cdr3_aa: CASSAEPGQISYEQYF